This T cell receptor (beta chain) derives from a study of T cell repertoires in cytomegalovirus infection. Study-level background: Recently identified HLA-C-restricted CMV epitopes and well-studied HLA-B-restricted CMV epitopes were used by the study. From public TCR beta signatures came an indication of both CMV infection and matching HLA type.

This CDR3 comprises 13 residues. CDR1 SEHNR and CDR2 FQNEAQ come from the germline V gene (reference sequence). V was shortened by 1 base and J by 6 bases, with 8 bases between the two germline ends. TCRdb re-called the reads with MiXCR, one entry per CDR3 protein. The sample records about 890,000 distinct CDR3 sequences, under 40% being singletons. This clonotype was observed a few times. Its antigen is not identified. The input for sequencing was cultured CD8+ T cells from PBMCs, taken from culture after CMV antigen stimulation. The TCR sequence derives from a human donor in good health (CMV status not recorded). Some clones in this sample may be carry-over from other donors' samples. J is TRBJ2-3 and V is TRBV7-9; D unclear. The CDR3 spells CASSLVMGDTQYF. CDR3 in DNA: TGTGCCAGCAGCTTAGTGATGGGGGATACGCAGTATTTT.